The sequence of this T cell receptor (beta chain) was determined in a study of cytomegalovirus exposure and HLA in healthy donors. Study-level findings and limits: In the 95 to 150 validation repertoires, a later analysis found that first-cohort TCR clusters tended to co-occur. The study found most TCR sequences rare, yet found some public TCRs in many donors. Diagnosis of cytomegalovirus status made by the classifier reportedly showed high specificity and sensitivity. The listing of 150 or so TCR beta chains classed them as cytomegalovirus-associated.

CDR1 and CDR2 (germline): SNHLY, FYNNEI. The CDR3 runs 14 residues. V was clipped by 7 bases and J by 2 bases, with 13 bases between them. Points on this clone: The antigen remains unidentified.

Method: immunoSEQ multiplex PCR; TCRdb's copy keeps in-frame clones and lacks some. Among hundreds of thousands of clones listed, approximately 84% were seen once. This sequence joins TRBV2 and TRBJ2-3; possibly TRBD2 for D (5 bases). The specimen sequenced was PBMCs. The clonotype originates from a woman younger than 45 in good health and CMV-seropositive. CDR3 in amino acids: CASKEDLYTDTQYF. For the CDR3, the DNA is TGTGCCAGCAAAGAGGACTTATACACAGATACGCAGTATTTT.